This TCR beta chain was recovered during a study of Ad26.COV2.S vaccination and SARS-CoV-2 variants. About the research overall: By the intramuscular route, Ad26.COV2.S was given once, or twice 56 days apart. Study results and caveats: Analyses that measured TCR breadth and depth may have underestimated total T cell responses.

The germline V gene encodes CDR1 SGDLS and CDR2 YYNGEE. This CDR3 contains 14 residues. V dropped 2 bases and J dropped 0 bases, with 8 bases sitting between them. Treatment indicated: some 20 received Ad26.COV2.S at low or high dose, single or two shots; 5 received placebo; per-sample allocation not given. Collection of the samples took place on day 63 after the first injection of vaccine or placebo. Turning to this clone: Its target is unknown.

The repertoire was sequenced with immunoSEQ multiplex PCR; TCRdb's copy has only in-frame clones and lacks some. The sample lists around 450,000 clones, about 93% occurring once. V and J are TRBV9 and TRBJ1-1; D is unresolved. This specimen was peripheral blood, taken in a trial of Ad26.COV2.S vaccine versus placebo. The receptor's source is a person between 18 and 65 years old who received the Ad26.COV2.S COVID-19 vaccine or a placebo. This CDR3 is CASSVSPLNTEAFF. CDR3 in DNA: TGTGCCAGCAGCGTTAGCCCGCTGAACACTGAAGCTTTCTTT.